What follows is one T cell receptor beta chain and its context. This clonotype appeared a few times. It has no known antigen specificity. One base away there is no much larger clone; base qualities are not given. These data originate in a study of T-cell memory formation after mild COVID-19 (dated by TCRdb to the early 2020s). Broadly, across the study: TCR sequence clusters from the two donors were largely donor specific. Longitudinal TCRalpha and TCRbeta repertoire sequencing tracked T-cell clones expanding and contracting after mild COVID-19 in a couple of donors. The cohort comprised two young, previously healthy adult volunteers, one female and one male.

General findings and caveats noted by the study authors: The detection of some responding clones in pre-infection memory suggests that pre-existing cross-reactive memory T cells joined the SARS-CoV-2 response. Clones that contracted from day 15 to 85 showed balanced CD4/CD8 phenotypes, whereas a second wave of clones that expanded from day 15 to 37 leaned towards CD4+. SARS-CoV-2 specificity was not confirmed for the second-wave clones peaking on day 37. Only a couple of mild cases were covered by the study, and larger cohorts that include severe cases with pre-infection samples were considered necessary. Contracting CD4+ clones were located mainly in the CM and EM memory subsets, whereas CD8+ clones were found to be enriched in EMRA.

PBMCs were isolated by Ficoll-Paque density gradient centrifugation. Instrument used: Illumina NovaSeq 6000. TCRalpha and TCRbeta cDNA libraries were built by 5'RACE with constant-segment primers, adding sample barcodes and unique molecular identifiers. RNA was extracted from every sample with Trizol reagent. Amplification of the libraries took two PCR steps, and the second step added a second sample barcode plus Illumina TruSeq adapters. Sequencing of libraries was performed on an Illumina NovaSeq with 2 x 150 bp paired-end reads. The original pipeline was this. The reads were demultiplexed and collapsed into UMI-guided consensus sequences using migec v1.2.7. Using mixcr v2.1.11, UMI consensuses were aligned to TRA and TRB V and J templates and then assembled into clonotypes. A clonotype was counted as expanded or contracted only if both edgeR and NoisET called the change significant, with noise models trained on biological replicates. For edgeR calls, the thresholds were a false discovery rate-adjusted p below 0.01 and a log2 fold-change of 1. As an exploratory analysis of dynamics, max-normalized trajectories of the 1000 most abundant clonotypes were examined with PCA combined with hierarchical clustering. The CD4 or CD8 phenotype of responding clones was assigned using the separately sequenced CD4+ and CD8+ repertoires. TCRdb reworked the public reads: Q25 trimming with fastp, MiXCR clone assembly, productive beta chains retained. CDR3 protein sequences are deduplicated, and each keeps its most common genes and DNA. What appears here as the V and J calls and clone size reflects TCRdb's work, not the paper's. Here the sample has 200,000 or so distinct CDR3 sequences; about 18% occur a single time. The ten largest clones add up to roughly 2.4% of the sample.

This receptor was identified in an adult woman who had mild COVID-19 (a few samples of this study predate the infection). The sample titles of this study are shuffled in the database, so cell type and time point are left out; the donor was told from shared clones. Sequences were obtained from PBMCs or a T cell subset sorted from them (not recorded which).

The nucleotides are TGTGCCAGCAGCAGGACACCCGGGAACACTGAAGCTTTCTTT. This encodes CASSRTPGNTEAFF. The sequence joins TRBV7-8 to TRBJ1-1, with a tentative D gene TRBD1 over 5 matching bases. CDR3 length: 14 amino acids, cysteine to phenylalanine. The CDR3 DNA has 42 bases and is translated from base 1. Reading the germline V gene gives CDR1 SGHVS and CDR2 FQNEAQ. V is clipped by 5 bases and J by 1 base, and the sequence between their germline boundaries is 11 bases long.